This passage covers 18 T cell receptor beta chains from one sample sequenced in a study of control samples from healthy donors and cancer patients. Measured with immunoSEQ multiplex PCR; TCRdb has only the in-frame clones, and not every one. This table has around 100,000 clones, roughly 87% appearing once. Sequenced: blood. Every receptor here comes from a woman in her 50s in good health.

The chain links TRBV6-2 or TRBV6-3 to TRBJ1-2; D is undetermined. CDR1 and CDR2 (germline): MNHEY, SVGEGT. With 0 bases removed from V and 4 bases from J, the gap between germline ends came to 6 bases. This CDR3 is built from 13 residues. The DNA of the CDR3 is TGTGCCAGCAGTTACTCCGCGGCCTATGGCTACACCTTC. It is translated as CASSYSAAYGYTF.

The chain joins TRBV12-3 or TRBV12-4 to TRBJ1-6; D is ambiguous. CDR3 length: 13 amino acids. The germline V and J ends were trimmed by 5 bases and 8 bases, with 10 bases remaining between them. CDR3 sequence reads: CASSPRYHSPLHF. In nucleotides, the CDR3 is TGTGCCAGCAGTCCCCGTTATCATTCACCCCTCCACTTT.

The chain employs TRBV30 and TRBJ2-6; TRBD2 might be the D (7 bases). The CDR3 runs to 17 residues. Germline lookup yields CDR1 GTSNPN and CDR2 SVGIG (reference sequence). V was shortened by 7 bases and J by 0 bases, with 19 bases between the two germline ends. This CDR3 reads CASLGGGEGSGANVLTF. The CDR3 DNA follows: TGTGCCTCCTTGGGGGGGGGCGAAGGCTCTGGGGCCAACGTCCTGACTTTC.

This chain uses TRBV4-2 with TRBJ2-3; TRBD1 or TRBD2 may be the D gene (5 bases each). V was clipped by 4 bases and J by 3 bases, with 11 bases between them. Germline CDR1 reads LGHNA; CDR2 reads YNFKEQ. The CDR3 is made up of 14 amino acids. The chain's CDR3 is CASSRGTETDTQYF. The DNA of the CDR3 is TGTGCCAGCAGCCGTGGGACCGAGACAGATACGCAGTATTTT.

This clone is a singleton in its sample. The gene calls are TRBV3-1 (or the pseudogene TRBV3-2) and TRBJ2-1; the match to TRBD2 covers 8 bases. Losses at the gene ends were 1 base for V and 8 bases for J; bases not matched to a gene: 7. The CDR3 is 15 amino acids. Germline CDR1 LGHDT, CDR2 YNNKEL (reference sequence). The CDR3 coding sequence is TGTGCCAGCAGCCAAGCGGGCCGGGGGGGCGATGAGCAGTTCTTC. Its translation: CASSQAGRGGDEQFF.

This chain uses TRBV12-5 with TRBJ1-5; the D gene is possibly TRBD1 (6 bases). The CDR3 is made up of 15 amino acids. Germline-derived CDR1 and CDR2 are LGHNT and FRNRAP. Between the trimmed V and J ends, which lost 1 base and 3 bases, there was a span of 10 bases. CDR3 sequence reads: CASGLGTAHNQPQHF. Written as DNA, the CDR3 is TGTGCTAGTGGTTTGGGGACAGCCCACAATCAGCCCCAGCATTTT. The entire variable domain, with the rest obtained from reference TRBV12-5 and TRBJ1-5, is as follows: DARVTQTPRHKVTEMGQEVTMRCQPILGHNTVFWYRQTMMQGLELLAYFRNRAPLDDSGMPKDRFSAEMPDATLATLKIQPSEPRDSAVYFCASGLGTAHNQPQHFGDGTRLSIL.

V is TRBV4-3 and J is TRBJ2-1, with 10 bases identical to TRBD2. The length of the CDR3 is 14 residues. V lost 5 bases and J lost 14; bases outside the gene matches: 12. The germline gives CDR1 LGHNA, CDR2 YSLEER. CDR3 in DNA: TGCGCCAGCAGCTTAGGACTAGCGGCGGTTTTGAAGTTCTTC. It specifies CASSLGLAAVLKFF.

This rearrangement joins TRBV7-3 to TRBJ2-1; no definite D call. The germline V gene has CDR1 SGHTA and CDR2 FQGTGA. V was pared by 4 bases and J by 9 bases, with 10 bases between. The CDR3 totals 12 residues. CDR3 amino acids: CASSSYGGEQFF. For the CDR3, the DNA is TGTGCCAGCAGCTCATATGGCGGTGAGCAGTTCTTC.

The chain employs TRBV25-1 and TRBJ1-4; the D gene is possibly TRBD1 (5 bases). CDR3 size: 14 residues. Germline V gives CDR1 MGHDK, CDR2 SYGVNS. The ends were cut back, 2 bases at V and 7 bases at J, with 11 bases in the middle. The CDR3 spells CASSEHGTGEKLFF. CDR3 sequence (DNA): TGTGCCAGCAGTGAACACGGGACGGGTGAAAAACTGTTTTTT. Full variable domain (outside the CDR3, taken from reference TRBV25-1 and TRBJ1-4): EADIYQTPRYLVIGTGKKITLECSQTMGHDKMYWYQQDPGMELHLIHYSYGVNSTEKGDLSSESTVSRIRTEHFPLTLESARPSHTSQYLCASSEHGTGEKLFFGSGTQLSVL.

In the case of this clone: One end of the junction is discordant with germline, which a read error may explain. The J gene is TRBJ1-2, the V gene TRBV6-5; the D is unclear. From germline, CDR1 is MNHEY and CDR2 SVGAGI. This CDR3 region has 15 residues. CDR3 in DNA: TGTGCCAGCAGTTACGACTTCAAGACTAAATATGGCTACACCTTC. Protein product: CASSYDFKTKYGYTF.

V usage is TRBV5-8 and J usage is TRBJ1-1; D gene unclear. V gave up 2 bases and J gave up 0 bases, with 14 bases separating them. The CDR3 totals 16 residues. Germline V lookup: CDR1 SGHTS, CDR2 YDEGEE. This CDR3 reads CASSLPSGSMNTEAFF. For the CDR3, the DNA is TGTGCCAGCAGCTTACCGTCCGGGAGCATGAACACTGAAGCTTTCTTT.

The rearrangement uses TRBV18 and TRBJ1-2; the match to TRBD1 covers 7 bases. Germline CDR1 reads KGHSH; CDR2 reads LQKENI. Trimming cost V 2 bases and J 3 bases; bases outside gene matches: 9. The CDR3 extends over 16 amino acids. DNA for the CDR3: TGTGCCAGCTCACCAAGGTCAGGACAGGCCTACTATGGCTACACCTTC. Its translation: CASSPRSGQAYYGYTF.

The chain combines TRBV16 with TRBJ1-5; D gene uncertain. V was cut by 0 bases and J by 0 bases, with 6 bases left in between. From germline, CDR1 is KGHSY and CDR2 FQNENV. This CDR3 has 15 amino acids. In nucleotides, the CDR3 is TGTGCCAGCAGCCAATCGTGGAGTAGCAATCAGCCCCAGCATTTT. It codes for CASSQSWSSNQPQHF.

The V gene is TRBV7-9, the J gene TRBJ2-5, with 7 bases lining up with TRBD1. The CDR3 is 14 amino acids. Germline V gives CDR1 SEHNR, CDR2 FQNEAQ (reference sequence). Germline trimming cut 5 bases from V and 5 bases from J; bases unmatched to any gene: 8. The CDR3 sequence: CASSPSGGLETQYF. In nucleotides, the CDR3 is TGTGCCAGCAGCCCCTCAGGGGGATTGGAGACCCAGTACTTC.

The chain combines TRBV9 with TRBJ2-4, with D perhaps matching TRBD2 (5 bases). The length of the CDR3 is 14 residues. V dropped 4 bases and J dropped 8 bases, with 16 bases sitting between them. Germline CDR1 reads SGDLS; CDR2 reads YYNGEE. CDR3 nucleotide sequence: TGTGCCAGCAGCCCACGCGGAGGAACGGACATTCAGTACTTC. Its translation: CASSPRGGTDIQYF. The complete variable domain, with remaining parts taken from reference TRBV9 and TRBJ2-4, reads DSGVTQTPKHLITATGQRVTLRCSPRSGDLSVYWYQQSLDQGLQFLIQYYNGEERAKGNILERFSAQQFPDLHSELNLSSLELGDSALYFCASSPRGGTDIQYFGAGTRLSVL.

This chain links TRBV6-5 with TRBJ2-7; 8 bases match TRBD1. The CDR3 totals 15 residues. The germline CDR1 and CDR2 sequences are MNHEY and SVGAGI. With 5 bases clipped from V and 3 bases from J, the junction kept 9 bases outside the gene matches. The CDR3, as DNA: TGTGCCAGCAGTAGCGCGAGGACAGGGCACTACGAGCAGTACTTC. This codes for CASSSARTGHYEQYF.

This chain links TRBV11-1 with TRBJ2-7; D may be TRBD1 (5 bases). The CDR3 runs 15 residues. Trimming pared 8 bases from V and 6 bases from J, leaving 23 bases between. Germline lookup yields CDR1 SGHAT and CDR2 FQDESV (reference sequence). CDR3 in DNA: TGTGCCAGCGCCACGGCCTTCATCTTGGGGCTCGAGCAGTACTTC. Amino acids: CASATAFILGLEQYF. Together with reference TRBV11-1 and TRBJ2-7, the CDR3 gives the full variable domain: EAEVAQSPRYKITEKSQAVAFWCDPISGHATLYWYRQILGQGPELLVQFQDESVVDDSQLPKDRFSAERLKGVDSTLKIQPAELGDSAMYLCASATAFILGLEQYFGPGTRLTVT.

The rearrangement uses TRBV6-2 or TRBV6-3 and TRBJ1-1; D gene uncertain. This CDR3 is built from 12 residues. Germline V gives CDR1 MNHEY, CDR2 SVGEGT. Trimming left V 5 bases short and J 4 bases short, with 8 bases between. CDR3 DNA sequence: TGTGCCAGCAGTGCCGAAAGCACTGAAGCTTTCTTT. This gives the protein CASSAESTEAFF.